This TCR beta chain was captured in a study of blood T cell repertoires in COVID-19. Across the whole study: T cells, B-cell-depleted T cells, or PBMCs provided the cDNA or gDNA that served as material.

Original methodology: The assay estimated nucleated cells by amplifying reference gene primers. Here immunoSEQ multiplex PCR was the method, and the copy in TCRdb shows in-frame clones only, minus some. The V and J calls and clone size are taken from that table; D and trimming were inferred from the DNA. The repertoire consists of 410,000 or so clones, with about 88% occurring once and the leading ten covering about 1.4%. Those enrolled in Seattle joined during active infection and were followed longitudinally afterward. Germline assignment: CDR1 LNHNV and CDR2 YYDKDF (reference sequence). Trimming took 6 bases from V and 1 from J, leaving 12 bases between them. The CDR3 is 15 amino acids.

The clonotype comes from a woman aged 40-49 years with COVID-19, enrolled during active disease. The chain is built from TRBV15 and TRBJ2-2; perhaps TRBD2 as D (6 bases). Specimen: peripheral blood. CDR3 loop: CATSRGSLNTGELFF. The CDR3 nucleotides read TGTGCCACCAGTCGGGGGTCCCTGAACACCGGGGAGCTGTTTTTT.